The next 27 T cell receptor beta chains were all read from a single sample in a study of CD8+ T cells in alopecia areata. RNA was extracted and reverse transcribed into cDNA as the sequencing template. The repertoire was sequenced with immunoSEQ multiplex PCR; TCRdb's copy has only in-frame clones and lacks some. The table has fewer than 100,000 clones, approximately 60% seen once. Documented treatment: oral pan-JAK inhibitor, 5-10 mg twice daily. Material: CD8+ T cells sorted from blood, obtained at week 4, from a patient treated with tofacitinib. The receptor set was obtained from a human donor with alopecia areata.

This chain connects TRBV14 to TRBJ2-7; 9 positions match TRBD2. The germline gives CDR1 SGHDN, CDR2 FVKESK. The CDR3 loop spans 15 amino acids. V gave up 6 bases and J gave up 1 base; unmatched junction bases: 7. Here the CDR3 reads CASSSGTSLSYEQYF. The CDR3 DNA sequence: TGTGCCAGCAGTTCCGGGACTAGCCTTTCCTACGAGCAGTACTTC.

The chain joins TRBV27 to TRBJ2-7; D ambiguous. The germline V gene encodes CDR1 MNHEY and CDR2 SMNVEV (reference sequence). The CDR3 totals 13 residues. Trimming took off 2 bases at V and 4 bases at J, with 9 bases between the two ends. In DNA, the CDR3 is TGTGCCAGCAGTTTAAACCACAAGTACGAGCAGTACTTC. Translation gives CASSLNHKYEQYF.

The chain couples TRBV6-1 to TRBJ1-2; D is uncertain. This CDR3 is built from 14 residues. Trimming left V 1 base short and J 5 bases short, with 11 bases between. The germline CDR1 and CDR2 sequences are MNHNS and SASEGT. CDR3 region: CASSEEWAGYGYTF. DNA for the CDR3: TGTGCCAGCAGTGAAGAGTGGGCTGGGTATGGCTACACCTTC.

The chain couples TRBV27 to TRBJ1-2; D is possibly TRBD1 (5 bases). The CDR3 spans 14 residues. Looked up from germline, CDR1 is MNHEY and CDR2 is SMNVEV (reference sequence). V was clipped by 4 bases and J by 7 bases, with 16 bases between them. CDR3 residues: CASSSGMQGRGYTF. CDR3 coding DNA: TGTGCCAGCAGTTCGGGGATGCAGGGTCGTGGCTACACCTTC.

This clone was seen only a few times. The chain links TRBV5-6 to TRBJ2-5, with 7 bases that match TRBD2. The CDR3 sequence is 15 residues long. J lost 2 bases, V lost 0 bases, and 4 bases had no gene match. Germline V CDR1 and CDR2: SGHDT, YYEEEE. The CDR3 region has the DNA TGTGCCAGCAGCTTGGGAGCGGGGCCTCAAGAGACCCAGTACTTC. Protein product: CASSLGAGPQETQYF.

CDR3 bases: TGTGCCAGCAGCTCCCCCGGCGCGAACCCCAACACTGAAGCTTTCTTT. Translated, it gives CASSSPGANPNTEAFF. V usage is TRBV7-8 and J usage is TRBJ1-1; D is unclear. Trimming removed 4 bases from V and 2 bases from J, with 17 bases in between. The CDR3 is made up of 16 amino acids. The germline V gene has CDR1 SGHVS and CDR2 FQNEAQ.

This chain joins TRBV4-3 and TRBJ2-4; perhaps D is TRBD1 or TRBD2 (5 bases each). V was trimmed by 2 bases and J by 0 bases, leaving 17 bases between them. Germline lookup yields CDR1 LGHNA and CDR2 YSLEER. The CDR3 is made up of 18 amino acids. The CDR3 region has the DNA TGCGCCAGCAGCCAAAACTTTCAGGGAGCACTAGCCAAAAACATTCAGTACTTC. Its translation: CASSQNFQGALAKNIQYF.

This clone was seen a handful of times. The chain recombines TRBV4-1 with TRBJ2-7, with D possibly being TRBD1 (6 bases). V lost 0 bases and J 5 bases, leaving 14 bases between the germline ends. This CDR3 has 15 amino acids. Germline CDR1 reads MGHRA; CDR2 reads YSYEKL. The CDR3 coding sequence is TGCGCCAGCAGCCAAGATCTTAGTCCAGGGGACGAGCAGTACTTC. Protein product: CASSQDLSPGDEQYF.

The chain employs TRBV30 and TRBJ2-7, with D unresolved. Germline assignment: CDR1 GTSNPN and CDR2 SVGIG (reference sequence). V gave up 0 bases and J gave up 5 bases, with 14 bases separating them. This CDR3 is built from 14 residues. CDR3 in DNA: TGTGCCTGGAGTGTGTCAGGCGCCTTTGACGAGCAGTACTTC. This translates into CAWSVSGAFDEQYF.

The rearrangement joins TRBV4-1 to TRBJ1-5; 7 bases fit TRBD1. Germline V CDR1 and CDR2: MGHRA, YSYEKL. This CDR3 region has 16 residues. J lost 0 bases, V lost 3 bases, and 5 bases had no gene match. The DNA for the CDR3 is TGCGCCAGCAGCCACGGCGGGACAGTTAGCAATCAGCCCCAGCATTTT. It translates to CASSHGGTVSNQPQHF.

The chain couples TRBV27 to TRBJ1-5; 12 nucleotides match TRBD1. Germline CDR1 reads MNHEY; CDR2 reads SMNVEV (reference sequence). J lost 1 base, V lost 5 bases, and 12 bases had no gene match. The CDR3 is 19 residues long. In nucleotides, the CDR3 is TGTGCCAGCAGTGCATACGGGACAGGGGGCAGGCGAAGCAATCAGCCCCAGCATTTT. This encodes CASSAYGTGGRRSNQPQHF.

This sequence joins TRBV7-9 and TRBJ2-6; D perhaps matches TRBD2 (6 bases). Trimming cost V 3 bases and J 0 bases, with 12 bases left between them. The CDR3 extends over 17 amino acids. The germline V gene encodes CDR1 SEHNR and CDR2 FQNEAQ (reference sequence). CDR3 nucleotide sequence: TGTGCCAGCAGCTTTGATCGGGGGTCCTCTGGGGCCAACGTCCTGACTTTC. This translates into CASSFDRGSSGANVLTF. Drawing the rest from reference TRBV7-9 and TRBJ2-6, the complete variable domain is DTGVSQNPRHKITKRGQNVTFRCDPISEHNRLYWYRQTLGQGPEFLTYFQNEAQLEKSRLLSDRFSAERPKGSFSTLEIQRTEQGDSAMYLCASSFDRGSSGANVLTFGAGSRLTVL.

This clone was seen more than once but under ten times. This rearrangement joins TRBV4-1 to TRBJ1-2; D perhaps matches TRBD1 (6 bases). Trimming removed 5 bases from V and 7 bases from J, with 11 bases in between. Germline loops: CDR1 MGHRA, CDR2 YSYEKL. The CDR3 sequence is 12 residues long. CDR3 sequence: CASSDYRAGYTF. CDR3 nucleotide sequence: TGCGCCAGCAGCGACTACAGGGCTGGCTACACCTTC.

This clone was recorded a few times. The chain joins TRBV30 to TRBJ2-3; possible D gene TRBD1, 5 bases. Germline assignment: CDR1 GTSNPN and CDR2 SVGIG (reference sequence). Trimming removed 8 bases from V and 2 bases from J, with 14 bases in between. This CDR3 comprises 13 residues. The CDR3 sequence: CAGAGGYTDTQYF. The CDR3 DNA sequence: TGTGCCGGGGCTGGCGGATACACAGATACGCAGTATTTT.

The V gene is TRBV4-3, the J gene TRBJ2-7; D gene ambiguous. Trimming pared 0 bases from V and 3 bases from J, leaving 12 bases between. Germline assignment: CDR1 LGHNA and CDR2 YSLEER. The length of the CDR3 is 15 residues. The CDR3 is CASSQERNGDYEQYF. CDR3 bases: TGCGCCAGCAGCCAAGAACGCAACGGCGACTACGAGCAGTACTTC.

The rearrangement uses TRBV5-1 and TRBJ2-2; no definite D call. V was pared by 0 bases and J by 2 bases, with 8 bases between. The CDR3 runs 15 residues. From germline, CDR1 is SGHRS and CDR2 YFSETQ. CDR3 sequence (DNA): TGCGCCAGCAGCTTGGAGGGCATAAACACCGGGGAGCTGTTTTTT. It translates to CASSLEGINTGELFF.

The chain has TRBV27 and TRBJ2-1; 7 bases agree with TRBD2. Germline-derived CDR1 and CDR2 are MNHEY and SMNVEV (reference sequence). The CDR3 spans 14 residues. The CDR3 sequence is CVSSLSGAYNEQFF. In nucleotides, the CDR3 is TGTGTGAGCAGTTTGAGCGGGGCCTACAATGAGCAGTTCTTC.

This clone was observed a handful of times. The rearrangement uses TRBV4-2 and TRBJ2-3; 7 bases map to TRBD2. Germline loops: CDR1 LGHNA, CDR2 YNFKEQ. The CDR3 has 17 amino acids. Trimming cost V 0 bases and J 0 bases; bases outside gene matches: 6. The CDR3 is CASSQDFARGSTDTQYF. The CDR3 DNA is TGTGCCAGCAGCCAAGATTTTGCGCGGGGGAGCACAGATACGCAGTATTTT.

CDR3 sequence: CAWSSDSGSYNEQFF. CDR3 DNA: TGTGCCTGGAGTTCAGACAGCGGCTCCTACAATGAGCAGTTCTTC. The rearrangement links TRBV30 to TRBJ2-1, with D perhaps assigned TRBD1 or TRBD2 (5 bases each). Trimming shortened V by 2 bases and J by 0 bases, and 11 bases separated the two germline ends. Germline CDR1 reads GTSNPN; CDR2 reads SVGIG (reference sequence). This CDR3 contains 15 residues.

The CDR3 nucleotides are TGTGCCAGCAGCCCAACTTTTAGCGGGGTCCAAGAGACCCAGTACTTC. Amino acid sequence: CASSPTFSGVQETQYF. The V and J genes are TRBV9 and TRBJ2-5; 8 bases map to TRBD2. Germline CDR1 is SGDLS and CDR2 is YYNGEE. Trimming cost V 4 bases and J 1 base; bases outside gene matches: 9. This CDR3 region has 16 residues.

This chain links TRBV6-6 with TRBJ1-2; D is unresolved. The CDR3 is made up of 14 amino acids. Between the trimmed V and J ends, which lost 2 bases and 1 base, there was a span of 8 bases. Germline V gene sequence: CDR1 MNHNY, CDR2 SVGAGI (reference sequence). The CDR3 loop reads CASSYLAVNYGYTF. The CDR3 coding sequence is TGTGCCAGCAGTTACCTGGCGGTTAACTATGGCTACACCTTC.

The gene calls are TRBV29-1 and TRBJ2-1; D not resolved. Between the trimmed V and J ends, which lost 7 bases and 4 bases, there was a span of 8 bases. This CDR3 has 11 amino acids. Germline V CDR1 and CDR2: SQVTM, ANQGSEA. The CDR3 is CSARWYNEQFF. CDR3 bases: TGCAGCGCCCGCTGGTACAATGAGCAGTTCTTC.

The chain uses TRBV29-1 and TRBJ1-2; tentatively, D is TRBD1 (5 bases). Looked up from germline, CDR1 is SQVTM and CDR2 is ANQGSEA. V was trimmed by 4 bases and J by 7 bases, leaving 10 bases between them. This CDR3 has 11 amino acids. CDR3 nucleotides: TGCAGCGTTGTGGCGAGGGGTGGCTACACCTTC. It codes for CSVVARGGYTF.

The chain combines TRBV27 with TRBJ1-5, with D perhaps TRBD1 (6 bases). V shed 3 bases and J shed 1 base, with 10 bases lying between them. The CDR3 is made up of 15 amino acids. Germline loops: CDR1 MNHEY, CDR2 SMNVEV (reference sequence). CDR3 sequence reads: CASSLAGVSNQPQHF. Written as DNA, the CDR3 is TGTGCCAGCAGTTTGGCAGGGGTCAGCAATCAGCCCCAGCATTTT.

This clone turned up a few times. The chain joins TRBV30 to TRBJ2-7; 11 bases agree with TRBD1. Germline V gene lookup returns CDR1 GTSNPN and CDR2 SVGIG (reference sequence). The V gene end was trimmed by 3 bases and the J gene end by 7 bases; junction bases not matched to a gene: 8. This CDR3 has 14 amino acids. The CDR3 protein is CAWSTGTGGREQYF. The CDR3, as DNA: TGTGCCTGGAGCACAGGGACAGGGGGTCGTGAGCAGTACTTC.

The chain employs TRBV7-2 and TRBJ2-1; D remains ambiguous. V shed 0 bases and J shed 10 bases, with 10 bases lying between them. The germline gives CDR1 SGHTA, CDR2 FQGNSA. The CDR3 is 13 amino acids. The CDR3 spells CASSLAKPWEQFF. As DNA, the CDR3 is TGTGCCAGCAGCTTAGCCAAGCCCTGGGAGCAGTTCTTC.

This chain links TRBV7-7 with TRBJ2-7, with D possibly being TRBD1 or TRBD2 (5 bases each). Trimming removed 3 bases at V and 5 bases at J, with 17 bases between. There are 15 residues in the CDR3. From germline, CDR1 is SSHAT and CDR2 FNYEAQ (reference sequence). The CDR3 loop is CASSLGPGRINEQYF. The CDR3 DNA sequence: TGTGCCAGCAGCTTGGGACCGGGCAGGATCAACGAGCAGTACTTC.